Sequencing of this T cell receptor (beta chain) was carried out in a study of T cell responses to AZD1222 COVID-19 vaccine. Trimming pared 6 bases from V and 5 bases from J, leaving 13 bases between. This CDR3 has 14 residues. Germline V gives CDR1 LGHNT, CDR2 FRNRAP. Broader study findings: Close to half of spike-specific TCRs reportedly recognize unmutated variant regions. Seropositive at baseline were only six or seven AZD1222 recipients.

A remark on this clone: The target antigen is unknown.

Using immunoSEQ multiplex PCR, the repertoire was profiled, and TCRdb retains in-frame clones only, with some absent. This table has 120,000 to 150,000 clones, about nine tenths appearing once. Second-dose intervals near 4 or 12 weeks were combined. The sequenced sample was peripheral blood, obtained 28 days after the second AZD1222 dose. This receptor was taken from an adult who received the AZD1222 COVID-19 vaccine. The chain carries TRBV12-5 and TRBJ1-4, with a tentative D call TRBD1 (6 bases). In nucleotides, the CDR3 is TGTGCTAGTGGACGGGGGGCGGCGAATGAAAAACTGTTTTTT. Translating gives CASGRGAANEKLFF.